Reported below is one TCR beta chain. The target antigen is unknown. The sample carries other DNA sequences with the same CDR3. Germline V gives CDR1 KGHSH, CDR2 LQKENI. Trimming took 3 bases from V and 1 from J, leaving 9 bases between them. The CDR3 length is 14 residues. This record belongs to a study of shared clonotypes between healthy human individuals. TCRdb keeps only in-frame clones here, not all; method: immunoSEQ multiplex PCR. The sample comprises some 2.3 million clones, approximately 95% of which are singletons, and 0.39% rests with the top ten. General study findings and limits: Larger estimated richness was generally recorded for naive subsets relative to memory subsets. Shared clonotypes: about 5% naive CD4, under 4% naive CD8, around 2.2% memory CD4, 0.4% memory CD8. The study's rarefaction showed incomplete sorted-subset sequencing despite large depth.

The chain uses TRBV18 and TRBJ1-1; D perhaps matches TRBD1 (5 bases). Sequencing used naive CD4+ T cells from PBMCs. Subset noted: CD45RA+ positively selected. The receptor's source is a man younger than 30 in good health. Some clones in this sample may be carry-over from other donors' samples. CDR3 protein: CASSPGTGNTEAFF. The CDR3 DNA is TGTGCCAGCTCACCGGGGACCGGGAACACTGAAGCTTTCTTT.